The present entry profiles one T cell receptor beta chain with its context. This record comes from a study of blood T cell repertoires in COVID-19. Germline V lookup: CDR1 SGDLS, CDR2 YYNGEE. V shed 4 bases, J shed 4 bases, and the junction held 12 bases outside the gene matches. The CDR3 spans 16 residues. The authors' processing: Amplifying reference gene primers gave estimates of nucleated cell counts. The assay was immunoSEQ multiplex PCR, and TCRdb's table has in-frame clones only and misses some. D and trimming come from the DNA, and the V and J calls and clone size come from that table. The sample includes some 250,000 clones, more than 75% of them seen just once.

The chain recombines TRBV9 with TRBJ1-2; 8 positions match TRBD1. The sequence was collected from a woman aged 40 to 50 who had recovered from COVID-19. The material sequenced was peripheral blood. CDR3 in amino acids: CASSPQGGQAIYGYTF. The CDR3 bases are TGTGCCAGCAGCCCGCAGGGGGGACAGGCAATCTATGGCTACACCTTC.